Listed below are T cell receptor beta chains from one sample, sequenced in a study of blood T cell repertoires in COVID-19. The method was immunoSEQ multiplex PCR; TCRdb's version includes in-frame clones alone and lacks a portion of them. Of around 170,000 clones in the sample, 88% were seen once. Source material: peripheral blood. These receptors all stem from a man in his 60s with acute or convalescent COVID-19. Each CDR3 is given with its conserved first and last residue.

TRBV28 | CASSFINTEAFF
TRBV7-9 | CASSLRTDGNTIYF
TRBV6-5 | CASSRDSDPTDTQYF
TRBV29-1 | CSLKGTGGTEAFF
TRBV5-1 | CASMSTGGNEKLFF
TRBV29-1 | CSAPTGTGGRGANVLTF
TRBV24-1 | CATSPGHRGQETQYF
TRBV11-3 | CASSLDGGSGDEQFF
TRBV4-1 | CASSREWSSYNEQFF
TRBV28 | CASQTSGTYEQYF
TRBV9 | CASSVKTSGNNEQFF
TRBV19 | CASNFDNNQPQHF
TRBV28 | CASSRTGRGQPQHF